The entry below describes one T cell receptor beta chain. Antigen unknown. These data originate in a study of T cell repertoires in cytomegalovirus infection. V was pared by 5 bases and J by 0 bases, with 11 bases between. Germline V CDR1 and CDR2: SGHVS, FNYEAQ. CDR3 size: 15 residues. TCRdb re-derived calls from the reads in MiXCR, one entry per CDR3 protein. The table includes roughly 68,000 distinct CDR3 sequences, 20% detected once. General study points: The ex vivo response was dominated by HLA-C-restricted CMV-specific TCR beta clonotypes.

The input for sequencing was CD8+ T cells from cultured PBMCs, taken from culture after CMV antigen stimulation. The TCR was taken from a human donor in good health (CMV status not recorded). Some clones in this sample may be carry-over from other donors' samples. The rearrangement joins TRBV7-6 to TRBJ1-3; possible D gene TRBD1, 5 bases. In DNA form, the CDR3 reads TGTGCCAGCAGCCGGGACCGGAGCTCTGGAAACACCATATATTTT. Translating it yields CASSRDRSSGNTIYF.